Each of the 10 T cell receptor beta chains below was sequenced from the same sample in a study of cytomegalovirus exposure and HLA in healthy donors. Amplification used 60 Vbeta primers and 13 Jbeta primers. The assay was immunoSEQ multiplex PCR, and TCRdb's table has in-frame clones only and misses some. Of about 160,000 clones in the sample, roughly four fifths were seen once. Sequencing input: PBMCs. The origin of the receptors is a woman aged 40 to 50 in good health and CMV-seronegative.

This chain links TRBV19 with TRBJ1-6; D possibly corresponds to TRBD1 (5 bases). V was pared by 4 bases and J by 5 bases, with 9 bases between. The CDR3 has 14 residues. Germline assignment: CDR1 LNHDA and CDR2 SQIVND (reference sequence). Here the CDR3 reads CASSTLTDNSPLHF. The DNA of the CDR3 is TGTGCCAGTAGTACCCTGACAGATAATTCACCCCTCCACTTT.

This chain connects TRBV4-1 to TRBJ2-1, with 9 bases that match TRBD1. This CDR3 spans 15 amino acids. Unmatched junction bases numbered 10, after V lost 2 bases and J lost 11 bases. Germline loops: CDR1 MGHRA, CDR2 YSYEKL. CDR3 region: CASSQPGQGGSKQFF. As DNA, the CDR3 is TGCGCCAGCAGCCAACCGGGACAGGGAGGGTCTAAGCAGTTCTTC.

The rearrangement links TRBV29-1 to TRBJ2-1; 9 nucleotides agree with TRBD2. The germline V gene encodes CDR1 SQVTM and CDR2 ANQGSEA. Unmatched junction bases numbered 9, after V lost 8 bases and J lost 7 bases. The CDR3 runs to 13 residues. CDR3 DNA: TGCAGCATCTTTTGGGCGGGGGGGAATGAGCAGTTCTTC. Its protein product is CSIFWAGGNEQFF.

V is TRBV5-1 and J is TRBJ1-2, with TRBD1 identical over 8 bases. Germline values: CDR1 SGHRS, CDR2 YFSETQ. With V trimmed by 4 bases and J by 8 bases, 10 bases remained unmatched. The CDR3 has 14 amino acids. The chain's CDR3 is CASSARGPGLGYTF. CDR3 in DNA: TGCGCCAGCAGCGCCAGGGGGCCAGGACTAGGCTACACCTTC.

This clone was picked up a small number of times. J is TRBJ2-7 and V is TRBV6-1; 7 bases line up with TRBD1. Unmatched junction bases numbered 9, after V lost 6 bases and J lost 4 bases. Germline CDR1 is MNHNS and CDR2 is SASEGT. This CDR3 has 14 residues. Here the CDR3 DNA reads TGTGCCAGCAGCAAATCCGGGACAGCGTACGAGCAGTACTTC. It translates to CASSKSGTAYEQYF.

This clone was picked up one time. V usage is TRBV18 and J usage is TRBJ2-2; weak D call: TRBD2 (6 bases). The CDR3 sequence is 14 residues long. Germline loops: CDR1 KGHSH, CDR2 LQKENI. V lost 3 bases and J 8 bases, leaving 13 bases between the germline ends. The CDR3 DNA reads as TGTGCCAGCTCACCCGATCAGGGAGGTGGGGAGCTGTTTTTT. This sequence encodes CASSPDQGGGELFF.

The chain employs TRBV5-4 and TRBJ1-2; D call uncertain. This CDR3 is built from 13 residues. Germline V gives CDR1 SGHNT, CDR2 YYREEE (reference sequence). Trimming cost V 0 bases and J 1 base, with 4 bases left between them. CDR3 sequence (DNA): TGTGCCAGCAGCTTGGACAGTAACTATGGCTACACCTTC. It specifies CASSLDSNYGYTF.

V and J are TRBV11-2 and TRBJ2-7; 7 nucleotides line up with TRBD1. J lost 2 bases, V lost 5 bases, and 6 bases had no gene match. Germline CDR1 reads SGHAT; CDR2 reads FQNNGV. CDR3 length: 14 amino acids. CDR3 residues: CASSQGQPPYEQYF. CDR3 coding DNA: TGTGCCAGCAGCCAGGGACAGCCTCCCTACGAGCAGTACTTC.

DNA for the CDR3: TGCGCCAGCAGCGAGAGGACAGGGGGCGTTGCTACGGAGACCCAGTACTTC. Amino acids: CASSERTGGVATETQYF. The J gene is TRBJ2-5, the V gene TRBV5-1; 11 bases match TRBD1. The V segment lost 4 bases and the J segment 5 bases; nucleotides outside the gene matches: 13. CDR1 is SGHRS and CDR2 is YFSETQ in the germline V gene. The CDR3 runs to 17 residues.

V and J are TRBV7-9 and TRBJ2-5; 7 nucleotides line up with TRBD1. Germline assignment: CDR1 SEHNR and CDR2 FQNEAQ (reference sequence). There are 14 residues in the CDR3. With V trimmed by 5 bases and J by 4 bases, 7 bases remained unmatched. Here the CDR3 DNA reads TGTGCCAGCAGCCACTACCCAGGGGGAGAGACCCAGTACTTC. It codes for CASSHYPGGETQYF. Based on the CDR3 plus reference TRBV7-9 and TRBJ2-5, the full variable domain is DTGVSQNPRHKITKRGQNVTFRCDPISEHNRLYWYRQTLGQGPEFLTYFQNEAQLEKSRLLSDRFSAERPKGSFSTLEIQRTEQGDSAMYLCASSHYPGGETQYFGPGTRLLVL.